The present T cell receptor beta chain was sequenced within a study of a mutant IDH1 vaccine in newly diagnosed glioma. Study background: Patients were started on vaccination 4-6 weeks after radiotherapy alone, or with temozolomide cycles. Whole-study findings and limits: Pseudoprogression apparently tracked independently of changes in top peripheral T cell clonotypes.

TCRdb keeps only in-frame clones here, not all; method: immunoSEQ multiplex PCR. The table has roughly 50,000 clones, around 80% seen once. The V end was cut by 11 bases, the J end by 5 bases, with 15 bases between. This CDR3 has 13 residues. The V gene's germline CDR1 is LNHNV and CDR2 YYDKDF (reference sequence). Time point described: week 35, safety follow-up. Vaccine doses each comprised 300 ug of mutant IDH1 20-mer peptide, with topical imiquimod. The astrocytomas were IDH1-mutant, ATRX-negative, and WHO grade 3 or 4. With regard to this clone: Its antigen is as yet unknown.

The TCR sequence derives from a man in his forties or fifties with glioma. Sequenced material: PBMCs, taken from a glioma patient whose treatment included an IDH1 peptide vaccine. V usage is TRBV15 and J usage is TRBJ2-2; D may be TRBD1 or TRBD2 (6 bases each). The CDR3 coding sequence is TGTGCCGTCCGGGGGCCCGGGACCGGGGAGCTGTTTTTT. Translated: CAVRGPGTGELFF.